Here is one TCR beta chain with its context. Profiled with immunoSEQ multiplex PCR; TCRdb holds only in-frame clones, not every one. The sample lists some 170,000 clones, 70% to 90% occurring once. The data are from a study of blood T cell repertoires in COVID-19. This CDR3 comprises 14 residues. Germline values: CDR1 SGHDT, CDR2 YYEEEE. Losses at the gene ends were 3 bases for V and 4 bases for J; bases not matched to a gene: 4. Specimen: peripheral blood. The sequence was obtained from a man aged 40-49 years with acute or convalescent COVID-19. The rearrangement joins TRBV5-6 to TRBJ1-3, with TRBD1 matching 7 bases. The CDR3 reads CASSWGQIGNTIYF. The CDR3, as DNA: TGTGCCAGCAGCTGGGGACAGATAGGAAACACCATATATTTT.